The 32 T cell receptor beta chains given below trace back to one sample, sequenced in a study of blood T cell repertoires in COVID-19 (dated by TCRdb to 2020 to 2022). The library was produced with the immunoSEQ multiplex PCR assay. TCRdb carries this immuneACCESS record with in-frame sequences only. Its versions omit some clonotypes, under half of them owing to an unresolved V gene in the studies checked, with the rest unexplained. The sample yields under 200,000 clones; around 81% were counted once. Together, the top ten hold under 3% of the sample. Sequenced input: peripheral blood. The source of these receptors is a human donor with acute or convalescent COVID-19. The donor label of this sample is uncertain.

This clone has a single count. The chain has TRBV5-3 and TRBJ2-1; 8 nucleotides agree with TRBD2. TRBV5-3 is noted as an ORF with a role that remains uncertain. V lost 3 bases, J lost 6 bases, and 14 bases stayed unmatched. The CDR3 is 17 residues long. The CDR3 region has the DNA TGTGCCAGAAGCTCGCCGGAGGGCGGGAGGCCGGGCAATGAGCAGTTCTTC. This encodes CARSSPEGGRPGNEQFF.

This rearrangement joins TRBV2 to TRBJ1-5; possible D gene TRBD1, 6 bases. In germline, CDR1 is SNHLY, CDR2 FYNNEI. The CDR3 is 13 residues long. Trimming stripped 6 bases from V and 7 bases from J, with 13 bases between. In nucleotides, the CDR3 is TGTGCCAGCAGACAGGGTCTGGGCCAGCCCCAGCATTTT. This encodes CASRQGLGQPQHF.

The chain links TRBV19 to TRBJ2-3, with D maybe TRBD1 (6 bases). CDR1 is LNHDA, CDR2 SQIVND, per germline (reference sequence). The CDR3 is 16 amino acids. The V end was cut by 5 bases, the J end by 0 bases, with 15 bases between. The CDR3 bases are TGTGCCAGTAGTGGAGGTACGGGACAAAGCACAGATACGCAGTATTTT. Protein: CASSGGTGQSTDTQYF. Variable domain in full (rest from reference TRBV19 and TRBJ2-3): DGGITQSPKYLFRKEGQNVTLSCEQNLNHDAMYWYRQDPGQGLRLIYYSQIVNDFQKGDIAEGYSVSREKKESFPLTVTSAQKNPTAFYLCASSGGTGQSTDTQYFGPGTRLTVL.

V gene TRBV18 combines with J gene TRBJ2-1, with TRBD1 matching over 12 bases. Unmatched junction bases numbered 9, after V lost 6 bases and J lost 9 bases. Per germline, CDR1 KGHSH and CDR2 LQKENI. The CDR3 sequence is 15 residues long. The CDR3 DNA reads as TGTGCCAGCTCCCCCACCGGGACAGGGGGCCTTGAGCAGTTCTTC. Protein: CASSPTGTGGLEQFF.

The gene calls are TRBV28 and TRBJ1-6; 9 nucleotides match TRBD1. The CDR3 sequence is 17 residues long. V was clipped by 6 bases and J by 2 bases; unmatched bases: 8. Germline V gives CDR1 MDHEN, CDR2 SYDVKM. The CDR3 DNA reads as TGTGCCAGCAGCCGGACAGGGGCGGGAACCTATAATTCACCCCTCCACTTT. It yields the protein CASSRTGAGTYNSPLHF.

The CDR3 DNA is TGCGCCAGCAGCCTCGGGGGTTACAATGAAAAACTGTTTTTT. Its translation: CASSLGGYNEKLFF. The gene calls are TRBV5-1 and TRBJ1-4; a possible D gene is TRBD1 (5 bases). Germline CDR1 is SGHRS and CDR2 is YFSETQ. V was shortened by 4 bases and J by 5 bases, with 12 bases between the two germline ends. The CDR3 consists of 14 residues.

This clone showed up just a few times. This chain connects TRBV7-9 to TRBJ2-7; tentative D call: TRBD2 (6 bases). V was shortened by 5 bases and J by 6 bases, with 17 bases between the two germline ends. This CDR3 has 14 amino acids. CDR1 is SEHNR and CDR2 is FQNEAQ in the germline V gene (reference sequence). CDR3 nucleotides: TGTGCCAGCAGCCCCTCCCGCGGGGCGGGCGAGCAGTACTTC. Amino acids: CASSPSRGAGEQYF.

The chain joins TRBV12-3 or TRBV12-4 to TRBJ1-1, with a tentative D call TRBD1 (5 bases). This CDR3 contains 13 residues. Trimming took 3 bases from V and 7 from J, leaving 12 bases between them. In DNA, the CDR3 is TGTGCCAGCAGTTTGGGGCGGGATAGTGAAGCTTTCTTT. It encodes CASSLGRDSEAFF.

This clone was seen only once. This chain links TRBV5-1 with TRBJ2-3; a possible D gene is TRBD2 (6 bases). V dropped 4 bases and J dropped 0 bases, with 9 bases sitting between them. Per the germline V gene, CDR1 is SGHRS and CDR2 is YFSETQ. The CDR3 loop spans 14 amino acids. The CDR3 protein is CASSAGTSTDTQYF. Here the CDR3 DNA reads TGCGCCAGCAGCGCTGGGACTAGCACAGATACGCAGTATTTT.

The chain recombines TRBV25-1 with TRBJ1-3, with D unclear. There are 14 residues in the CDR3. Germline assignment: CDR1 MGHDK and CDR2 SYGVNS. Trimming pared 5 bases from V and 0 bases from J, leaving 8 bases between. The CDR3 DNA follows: TGTGCCAGCAGTCCCTTCTCCTCTGGAAACACCATATATTTT. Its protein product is CASSPFSSGNTIYF.

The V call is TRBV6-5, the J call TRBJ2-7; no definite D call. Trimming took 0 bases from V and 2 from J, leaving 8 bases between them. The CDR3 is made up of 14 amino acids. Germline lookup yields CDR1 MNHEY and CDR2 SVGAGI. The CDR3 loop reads CASSYSKSTYEQYF. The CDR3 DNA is TGTGCCAGCAGTTACTCGAAGTCTACCTACGAGCAGTACTTC.

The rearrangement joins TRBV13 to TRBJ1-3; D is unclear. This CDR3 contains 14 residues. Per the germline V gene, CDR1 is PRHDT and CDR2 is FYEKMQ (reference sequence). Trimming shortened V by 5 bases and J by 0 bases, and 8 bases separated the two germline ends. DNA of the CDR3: TGTGCCAGCAGCCAACAATACTCTGGAAACACCATATATTTT. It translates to CASSQQYSGNTIYF.

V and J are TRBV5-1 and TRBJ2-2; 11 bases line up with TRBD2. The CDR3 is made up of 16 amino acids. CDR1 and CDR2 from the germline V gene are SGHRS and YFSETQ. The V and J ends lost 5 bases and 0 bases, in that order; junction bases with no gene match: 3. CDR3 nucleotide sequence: TGCGCCAGCAGATTAGCGGGGGGGCCGAACACCGGGGAGCTGTTTTTT. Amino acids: CASRLAGGPNTGELFF.

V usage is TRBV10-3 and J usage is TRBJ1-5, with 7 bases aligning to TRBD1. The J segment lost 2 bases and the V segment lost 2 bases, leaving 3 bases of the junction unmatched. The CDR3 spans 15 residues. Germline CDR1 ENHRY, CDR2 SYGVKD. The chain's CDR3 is CAISEATGGNQPQHF. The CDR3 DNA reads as TGTGCCATCAGTGAGGCTACAGGGGGCAATCAGCCCCAGCATTTT.

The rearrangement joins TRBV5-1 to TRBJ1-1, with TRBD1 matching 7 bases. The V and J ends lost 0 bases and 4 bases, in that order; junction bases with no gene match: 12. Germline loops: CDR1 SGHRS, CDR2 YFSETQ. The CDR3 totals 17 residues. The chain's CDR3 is CASSLEYPAGGSTEAFF. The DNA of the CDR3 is TGCGCCAGCAGCTTGGAGTATCCTGCAGGGGGGAGCACTGAAGCTTTCTTT.

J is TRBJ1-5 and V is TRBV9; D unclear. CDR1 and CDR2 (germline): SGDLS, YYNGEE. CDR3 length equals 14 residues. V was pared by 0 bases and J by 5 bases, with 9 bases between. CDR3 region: CASSVAGGDQPQHF. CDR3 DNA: TGTGCCAGCAGCGTAGCGGGTGGCGATCAGCCCCAGCATTTT. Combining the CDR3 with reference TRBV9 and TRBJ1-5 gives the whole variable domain DSGVTQTPKHLITATGQRVTLRCSPRSGDLSVYWYQQSLDQGLQFLIQYYNGEERAKGNILERFSAQQFPDLHSELNLSSLELGDSALYFCASSVAGGDQPQHFGDGTRLSIL.

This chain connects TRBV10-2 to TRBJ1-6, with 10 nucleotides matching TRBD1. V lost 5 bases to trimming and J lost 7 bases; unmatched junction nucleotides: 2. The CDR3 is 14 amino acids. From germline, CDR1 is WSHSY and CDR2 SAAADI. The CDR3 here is CASSSDRGNSPLHF. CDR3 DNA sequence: TGCGCCAGCAGTTCGGACAGGGGGAATTCACCCCTCCACTTT.

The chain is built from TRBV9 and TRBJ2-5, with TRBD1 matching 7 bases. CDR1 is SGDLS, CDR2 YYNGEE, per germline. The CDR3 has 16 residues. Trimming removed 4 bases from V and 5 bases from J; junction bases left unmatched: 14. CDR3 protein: CASSTRWDSPRETQYF. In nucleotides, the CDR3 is TGTGCCAGCAGCACCCGTTGGGACAGCCCTAGGGAGACCCAGTACTTC.

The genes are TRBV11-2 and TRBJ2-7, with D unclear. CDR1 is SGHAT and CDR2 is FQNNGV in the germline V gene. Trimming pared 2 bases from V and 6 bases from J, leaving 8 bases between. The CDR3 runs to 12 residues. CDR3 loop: CASSLRSGEQYF. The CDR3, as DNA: TGTGCCAGCAGCTTACGGTCGGGCGAGCAGTACTTC.

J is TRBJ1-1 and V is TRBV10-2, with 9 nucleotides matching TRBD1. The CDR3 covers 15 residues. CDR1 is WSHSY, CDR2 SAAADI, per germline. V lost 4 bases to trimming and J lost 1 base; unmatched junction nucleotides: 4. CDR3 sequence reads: CASSGGTGRNTEAFF. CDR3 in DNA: TGCGCCAGCAGTGGGGGGACAGGGAGGAACACTGAAGCTTTCTTT.

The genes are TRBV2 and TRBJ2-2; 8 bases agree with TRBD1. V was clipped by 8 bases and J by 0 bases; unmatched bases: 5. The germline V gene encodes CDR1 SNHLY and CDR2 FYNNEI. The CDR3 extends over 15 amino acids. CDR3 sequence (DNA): TGTGCCAGCTGCTTACAGGGGGCGAACACCGGGGAGCTGTTTTTT. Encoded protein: CASCLQGANTGELFF.

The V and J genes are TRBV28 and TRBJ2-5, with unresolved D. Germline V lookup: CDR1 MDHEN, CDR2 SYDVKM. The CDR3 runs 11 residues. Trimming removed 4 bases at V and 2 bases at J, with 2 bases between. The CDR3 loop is CASSSQETQYF. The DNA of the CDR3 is TGTGCCAGCAGTTCGCAAGAGACCCAGTACTTC.

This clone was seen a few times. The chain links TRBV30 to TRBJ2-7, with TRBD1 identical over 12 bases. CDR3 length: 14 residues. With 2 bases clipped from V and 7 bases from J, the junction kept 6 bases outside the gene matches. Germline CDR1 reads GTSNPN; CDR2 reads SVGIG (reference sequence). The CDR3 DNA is TGTGCCTGGAGTACCGGGACAGGGGGCCGAGAGCAGTACTTC. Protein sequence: CAWSTGTGGREQYF.

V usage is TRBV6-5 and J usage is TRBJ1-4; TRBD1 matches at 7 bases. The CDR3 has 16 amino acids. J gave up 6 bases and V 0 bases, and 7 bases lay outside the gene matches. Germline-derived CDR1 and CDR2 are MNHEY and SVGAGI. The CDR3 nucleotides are TGTGCCAGCAGTTACTCTCGACAGGGTGTTGATGAAAAACTGTTTTTT. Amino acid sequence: CASSYSRQGVDEKLFF.

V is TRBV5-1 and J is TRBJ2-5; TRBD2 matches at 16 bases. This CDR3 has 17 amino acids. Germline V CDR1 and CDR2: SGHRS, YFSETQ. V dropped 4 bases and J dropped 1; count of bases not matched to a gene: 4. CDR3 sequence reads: CASSTGLAGGTQETQYF. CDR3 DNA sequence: TGCGCCAGCAGCACGGGACTAGCGGGGGGGACCCAAGAGACCCAGTACTTC.

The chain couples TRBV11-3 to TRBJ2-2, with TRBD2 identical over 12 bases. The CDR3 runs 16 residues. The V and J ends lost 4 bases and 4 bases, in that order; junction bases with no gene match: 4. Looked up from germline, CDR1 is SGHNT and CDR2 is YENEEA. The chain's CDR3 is CASSSLAGGLTGELFF. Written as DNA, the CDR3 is TGTGCCAGCAGCTCGCTAGCGGGGGGGCTCACCGGGGAGCTGTTTTTT.

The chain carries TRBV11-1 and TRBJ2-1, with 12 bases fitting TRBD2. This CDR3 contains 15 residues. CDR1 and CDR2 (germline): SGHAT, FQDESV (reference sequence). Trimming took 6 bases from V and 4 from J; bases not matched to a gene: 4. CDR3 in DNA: TGTGCCAGCAGTCAACTAGCGGGGGGTTACAATGAGCAGTTCTTC. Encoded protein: CASSQLAGGYNEQFF.

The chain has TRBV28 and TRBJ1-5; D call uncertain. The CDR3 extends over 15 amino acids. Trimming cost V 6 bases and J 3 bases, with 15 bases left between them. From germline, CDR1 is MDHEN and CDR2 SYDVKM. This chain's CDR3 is CASSLPRGYNQPQHF. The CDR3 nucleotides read TGTGCCAGCAGCCTACCCCGGGGATACAATCAGCCCCAGCATTTT. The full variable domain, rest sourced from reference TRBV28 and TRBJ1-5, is DVKVTQSSRYLVKRTGEKVFLECVQDMDHENMFWYRQDPGLGLRLIYFSYDVKMKEKGDIPEGYSVSREKKERFSLILESASTNQTSMYLCASSLPRGYNQPQHFGDGTRLSIL.

The DNA of the CDR3 is TGTGCCTGGAGCGGAGGTCGGGACACTGAAGCTTTCTTT. Its protein is CAWSGGRDTEAFF. The V gene is TRBV30, the J gene TRBJ1-1; D is unclear. V lost 3 bases and J lost 3, with 11 bases in between. The CDR3 spans 13 residues. Germline CDR1 and CDR2: GTSNPN and SVGIG (reference sequence).

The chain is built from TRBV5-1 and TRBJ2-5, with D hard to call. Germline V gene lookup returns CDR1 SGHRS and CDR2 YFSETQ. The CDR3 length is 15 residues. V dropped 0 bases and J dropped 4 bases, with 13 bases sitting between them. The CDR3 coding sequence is TGCGCCAGCAGCTTGGTCCCCCTAGTCCGAGAGACCCAGTACTTC. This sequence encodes CASSLVPLVRETQYF.

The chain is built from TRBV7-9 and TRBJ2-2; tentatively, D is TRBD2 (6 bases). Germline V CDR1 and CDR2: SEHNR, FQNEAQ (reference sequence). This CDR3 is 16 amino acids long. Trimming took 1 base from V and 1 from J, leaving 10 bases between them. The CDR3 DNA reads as TGTGCCAGCAGCTTAGGGGTTAGCGGGAACACCGGGGAGCTGTTTTTT. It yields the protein CASSLGVSGNTGELFF.

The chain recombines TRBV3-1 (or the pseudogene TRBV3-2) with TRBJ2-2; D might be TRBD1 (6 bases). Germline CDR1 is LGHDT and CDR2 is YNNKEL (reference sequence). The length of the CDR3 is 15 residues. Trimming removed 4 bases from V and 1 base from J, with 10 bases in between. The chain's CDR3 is CASSLKTGNTGELFF. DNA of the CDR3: TGTGCCAGCAGCCTAAAGACAGGGAACACCGGGGAGCTGTTTTTT.